This record covers a single T cell receptor (beta chain). Its antigen has not been determined. No quality values exist for individual bases; no much larger clone is one base distant. The sample originates from a study of T cells in Graves' hyperthyroidism and ophthalmopathy (dated by TCRdb to about 2019). Some background on the complete study: To identify distinguishing TCR V-J signatures, a discovery cohort of around 100 patients was used, comprising approximately 40 with Graves' ophthalmopathy and under 60 with stable Graves' hyperthyroidism. In addition, the study compared T-cell repertoires in thyroid tissue and in blood from roughly 6 Graves' hyperthyroidism patients. After blood sampling, hyperthyroidism patients were treated with methimazole at a starting dose of 30 mg daily, and ophthalmopathy patients were treated with high-dose intravenous methylprednisolone. TCR Vbeta CDR3 sequencing of roughly 140 peripheral blood samples (43 ophthalmopathy, about 74 hyperthyroidism and about 17 progressor patients) is reported in the paper. Whether ophthalmopathy could be predicted prospectively was tested in an independent validation cohort made up of 18 to 20 hyperthyroidism patients plus 17 patients who later progressed to ophthalmopathy. The roughly 91 discovery patients were randomly split 7:3 into training and test sets. Broader findings and caveats from the paper: Ophthalmopathy was separated from stable hyperthyroidism by a 13 V-J signature model, with around 90% sensitivity and approximately 81% specificity obtained in cross-validation and 80%/75% obtained in testing. In validation, progression to ophthalmopathy was predicted by the model with 70.59% sensitivity and approximately 78% specificity, a median of approximately 6.5 months before onset. Most expanded thyroid clonotypes (frequency above 0.001) were also detected in blood, a finding suggesting that blood repertoires may reflect thyroid immune responses. Sample size was not statistically predetermined, and investigators were not blinded to group allocation.

TCR beta CDR3 regions were amplified from RNA transcripts. The first round of RT-PCR for the TCR CDR3 was performed with the HTBI primer set and the Qiagen OneStep RT-PCR kit. Libraries were constructed in a second round of multiplex PCR, after which size selection and purification were performed. Libraries were sequenced paired-end with 100 bp reads on an Illumina HiSeq2000. The authors processed their data as follows. SOAPnuke was used to process the raw data, removing reads that contained adapters or uncalled bases, had a mean Phred below 15, or lacked an exact match to the constant primer or identifier. COPE v1.2.5 was used to merge the high-quality paired reads, and each unique nucleotide sequence was defined as a clonotype. Clonotypes were aligned to IMGT TRBV, TRBD and TRBJ reference segments using MiTCR v1.1. The analysis was restricted to V-J combinations with a frequency above 0.0001, which together covered just over 99% of the repertoires. A TCS score was defined as the ratio of F50 (clonal expansion) to E x V (chaos), with BLOSUM62-based TCRdist applied between CDR3 peptides within each V-J. Welch's t-statistics and random forest reduced roughly 530 V-J features to roughly 13, which were used in a naive Bayes classifier (R e1071). The similarity between thyroid and blood repertoires was quantified using the Morisita-Horn index. The raw public data were reprocessed by TCRdb itself: fastp quality trimming at Q25, MiXCR clonotype calling, in-frame beta chains only. Rows with a matching CDR3 protein are joined into one entry that keeps the most common DNA and genes. The V and J calls and clone size are TCRdb's, not the authors'. The sample table holds 600,000 to 700,000 distinct CDR3 sequences, of which about 45% were seen once. The top ten clones comprise under 8.5% of the sample.

The CDR3 contains 16 residues, cysteine and phenylalanine counted. The CDR3 DNA has 48 bases and is translated from base 1. V lost 5 bases and J lost 8 bases, and the count of bases not matched to a germline gene is 15. Patients with uncontrolled infections, other autoimmune diseases, pregnancy or lactation were excluded. Diagnoses relied on clinical symptoms, serum thyroxine and TRAb, thyroid ultrasound and orbital computed tomography. Total RNA was extracted with Trizol reagent, and quality was checked on an Agilent 2100 Bioanalyzer. This chain is built from TRBV12-3 or TRBV12-4 and TRBJ1-2; 9 bases in the middle match TRBD1. The source is an adult man with Graves' disease, either hyperthyroidism or ophthalmopathy (not recorded which). Sequencing was performed on peripheral blood or thyroid tissue (not recorded which). The DNA is as follows: TGTGCCAGCAGTAGGGGACAGGGAGGGTCGTCAGGAGGCTACACCTTC. It is translated as CASSRGQGGSSGGYTF.